Listed below are T cell receptor beta chains from one sample, sequenced in a study of shared clonotypes between healthy human individuals. Method: immunoSEQ multiplex PCR; TCRdb's copy keeps in-frame clones and lacks some. The table has about 2.5 million clones, around 90% seen once. The source material was naive CD4+ T cells from PBMCs. Receptors were obtained from a man aged 18-30 years in good health. Some clones in this sample may be carry-over from other donors' samples. Each CDR3 is given with its conserved first and last residue. The D gene is left open where the match is weak. Expanded clones get a size class; other rows say once, few or many, or leave the size out.

>TRBJ1-5|16|TRBV7-2|-|-
CASSLGGSYSNQPQHF
TGTGCCAGCAGCTTAGGAGGCAGCTATAGCAATCAGCCCCAGCATTTT
>TRBJ2-7|13|TRBV18|-|once
CASSPGNLYEQYF
TGTGCCAGCTCACCTGGCAATCTCTACGAGCAGTACTTC
>TRBJ2-1|12|TRBV19|TRBD2|-
CASSPGTNEQFF
TGTGCCAGTAGTCCCGGGACTAACGAGCAGTTCTTC
>TRBJ2-7|16|TRBV5-1|TRBD2|-
CASSTTASGLAIEQYF
TGCGCCAGCAGCACCACCGCATCGGGACTAGCAATTGAGCAGTACTTC
>TRBJ2-7|16|TRBV4-1|TRBD2|-
CASSQEAASGIYEQYF
TGCGCCAGCAGCCAAGAAGCGGCTAGCGGGATTTACGAGCAGTACTTC
>TRBJ2-7|15|TRBV19|TRBD1|-
CASSRTGVDTYEQYF
TGTGCCAGTAGCAGAACAGGGGTGGACACCTACGAGCAGTACTTC
>TRBJ1-3|11|TRBV20-1|-|-
CSATIRNTIYF
TGCAGTGCTACTATACGAAACACCATATATTTT
>TRBJ2-3|13|TRBV10-2|-|-
CASRYPTGDTQYF
TGCGCCAGCCGATACCCAACCGGCGATACGCAGTATTTT
>TRBJ2-5|14|TRBV7-7|TRBD1|-
CASSLTGVDETQYF
TGTGCCAGCAGCCTGACAGGGGTCGACGAGACCCAGTACTTC
>TRBJ1-1|15|TRBV5-1|-|-
CASSLANWQNTEAFF
TGCGCCAGCAGCTTGGCCAATTGGCAGAACACTGAAGCTTTCTTT
>TRBJ2-2|15|TRBV5-6|-|-
CASSSAGAGTGELFF
TGTGCCAGCAGCTCAGCAGGGGCCGGGACCGGGGAGCTGTTTTTT
>TRBJ1-1|11|TRBV6-5|-|few
CATEVTTEAFF
TGTGCCACCGAAGTGACCACTGAAGCTTTCTTT
>TRBJ2-7|18|TRBV21-1|-|-
CASSKKERDSPTSYEQYF
TGTGCCAGCAGCAAAAAGGAAAGGGACAGCCCAACCAGCTACGAGCAGTACTTC
>TRBJ2-1|15|TRBV6-5|TRBD2|-
CASSYIASGRDEQFF
TGTGCCAGCAGTTATATCGCTAGCGGGAGGGATGAGCAGTTCTTC
>TRBJ1-2|13|TRBV7-9|-|-
CASAPQISYGYTF
TGTGCCAGTGCCCCACAGATCTCCTATGGCTACACCTTC
>TRBJ2-7|16|TRBV5-4|-|-
CASSPRSGISSYEQYF
TGTGCCAGCAGCCCCAGAAGCGGCATTAGCTCCTACGAGCAGTACTTC
>TRBJ2-2|15|TRBV2|-|-
CASREGTGVGGELFF
TGTGCCAGCAGAGAAGGTACCGGGGTAGGCGGGGAGCTGTTTTTT
>TRBJ2-7|13|TRBV18|-|-
CASSGALAYEQYF
TGTGCCAGCTCAGGGGCCCTGGCTTACGAGCAGTACTTC
>TRBJ1-2|13|TRBV28|-|-
CASSLEAGDGYTF
TGTGCCAGCAGTTTAGAGGCAGGGGATGGCTACACCTTC
>TRBJ1-3|15|TRBV5-4|TRBD1|-
CASSSRTGGGNTIYF
TGTGCCAGCAGCTCCCGGACAGGGGGGGGAAACACCATATATTTT
>TRBJ1-1|14|TRBV27|-|few
CASIDTGGFGEAFF
TGTGCCAGCATTGATACGGGGGGATTCGGTGAAGCTTTCTTT
>TRBJ1-2|15|TRBV5-3|-|-
CARSPHPGSSYGYTF
TGTGCCAGAAGCCCGCATCCGGGATCTTCCTATGGCTACACCTTC
>TRBJ2-7|13|TRBV19|-|few
CASSIGSTYEQYF
TGTGCCAGTAGTATCGGCAGCACCTACGAGCAGTACTTC
>TRBJ2-1|15|TRBV9|-|-
CASSVGGATYNEQFF
TGTGCCAGCAGCGTTGGTGGCGCTACCTACAATGAGCAGTTCTTC
>TRBJ2-7|13|TRBV2|TRBD1|-
CASSPDRGIGQYF
TGTGCCAGCAGTCCGGACAGGGGTATAGGGCAGTACTTC
>TRBJ1-2|15|TRBV7-2|TRBD1|-
CASSSRDRAEGGYTF
TGTGCCAGCAGTTCCCGGGACAGGGCCGAGGGTGGCTACACCTTC
>TRBJ1-5|15|TRBV19|-|-
CASSIAAAPNQPQHF
TGTGCCAGTAGTATAGCGGCGGCACCTAATCAGCCCCAGCATTTT
>TRBJ1-4|15|TRBV28|-|-
CASSLQTTSNEKLFF
TGTGCCAGCAGTCTTCAGACGACCTCCAATGAAAAACTGTTTTTT
>TRBJ1-1|18|TRBV5-4|-|-
CASSYEGLAGRESTEAFF
TGTGCCAGCAGCTACGAGGGCCTAGCGGGAAGGGAGAGTACTGAAGCTTTCTTT
>TRBJ1-2|14|TRBV19|TRBD1|-
CASSRDRQNYGYTF
TGTGCCAGTAGCAGGGACAGACAGAACTATGGCTACACCTTC
>TRBJ1-1|14|TRBV28|-|-
CASSQGRVNTEAFF
TGTGCCAGCAGTCAGGGACGGGTGAACACTGAAGCTTTCTTT
>TRBJ1-1|13|TRBV18|-|-
CASSPLGQFEAFF
TGTGCCAGCTCACCACTAGGACAGTTTGAAGCTTTCTTT
>TRBJ2-7|14|TRBV5-1|TRBD2|-
CASSFSGGPKEQYF
TGCGCCAGCAGCTTTAGCGGGGGTCCTAAAGAGCAGTACTTC
>TRBJ1-3|17|TRBV5-1|-|once
CASSLDDRPRAGNTIYF
TGCGCCAGCAGCTTGGACGACAGGCCTCGTGCTGGAAACACCATATATTTT
>TRBJ1-4|15|TRBV7-6|-|once
CASSLNRAGGEKLFF
TGTGCCAGCAGCCTTAACAGGGCGGGAGGCGAAAAACTGTTTTTT
>TRBJ2-3|14|TRBV25-1|-|-
CASSEEVVTDTQYF
TGTGCCAGCAGTGAAGAAGTAGTGACAGATACGCAGTATTTT
>TRBJ2-7|13|TRBV11-1|-|-
CASSLGSSYEQYF
TGTGCCAGCAGCTTGGGTTCCTCCTACGAGCAGTACTTC
>TRBJ2-7|15|TRBV14|TRBD2|-
CASSQGTSANYEQYF
TGTGCCAGCAGCCAGGGGACTAGCGCAAACTACGAGCAGTACTTC
>TRBJ2-1|18|TRBV11-3|TRBD2|-
CASSPGGTSGTSYNEQFF
TGTGCCAGCAGCCCGGGGGGGACTAGCGGGACCTCCTACAATGAGCAGTTCTTC
>TRBJ1-4|13|TRBV5-1|-|-
CASSPGPNEKLFF
TGCGCCAGCAGCCCAGGGCCTAATGAAAAACTGTTTTTT
>TRBJ2-2|14|TRBV5-1|-|-
CASSLPGTTGELFF
TGCGCCAGCAGCCTCCCCGGTACTACCGGGGAGCTGTTTTTT
>TRBJ1-2|12|TRBV5-6|TRBD1|-
CASSSGTGRDTF
TGTGCCAGCAGCTCGGGGACAGGGAGGGACACCTTC
>TRBJ2-5|16|TRBV27|-|-
CASNSARRGGIETQYF
TGTGCCAGCAACTCAGCTCGACGTGGAGGGATAGAGACCCAGTACTTC
>TRBJ2-1|13|TRBV6-5|-|-
CASSQTGYNEQFF
TGTGCCAGCAGCCAAACAGGGTACAATGAGCAGTTCTTC
>TRBJ2-1|15|TRBV5-1|-|-
CASSLFLASDNEQFF
TGCGCCAGCAGCTTATTCCTAGCGTCCGACAATGAGCAGTTCTTC